The present T cell receptor beta chain was sequenced within a study of Graves' ophthalmopathy and Graves' hyperthyroidism. The sample holds many counts of this clonotype. In germline, CDR1 is MNHEY, CDR2 SVGAGI. The V gene lost 2 bases and the J gene lost 0 bases, with 5 bases spanning the gap. The CDR3 runs to 15 residues. The authors amplified TCR beta CDR3 regions, and they did so from RNA transcripts for repertoire sequencing. The first round was an RT-PCR with HTBI primers, and the second round was a multiplex PCR. TCRdb independently ran MiXCR on the multiplex PCR reads; one entry per CDR3 protein. The table shows roughly 700,000 distinct CDR3 sequences, with around 40% occurring only once.

The V gene is TRBV6-5, the J gene TRBJ2-6; D remains unclear. The receptor's source is an adult man with Graves' ophthalmopathy. Sequenced input: peripheral blood. CDR3 bases: TGTGCCAGCAGTTACGTGTCCTCTGGGGCCAACGTCCTGACTTTC. Translated, it gives CASSYVSSGANVLTF.